This entry lists 10 T cell receptor beta chains sequenced from one sample in a study of T-cell reconstitution after alpha-beta-depleted transplantation in children. Preparation of the TCRbeta library involved a method that used unique molecular identifiers. TCRdb used MiXCR to reprocess the PCR reads, holding one entry per CDR3 protein. The sample holds around 360,000 distinct CDR3 sequences, 10% seen once. Material: PBMCs from the stem cell graft donor, obtained from the stem cell graft. The receptor set was obtained from a human donor who donated a stem cell graft to a child with acute lymphoblastic leukemia.

In this sample, this clonotype turned up a few times. The chain couples TRBV5-1 to TRBJ2-5; TRBD1 matches at 7 bases. The germline gives CDR1 SGHRS, CDR2 YFSETQ. J gave up 3 bases and V 0 bases, and 2 bases lay outside the gene matches. The CDR3 length is 14 residues. The CDR3 bases are TGCGCCAGCAGCTTGGGAGGGACAGAAGAGACCCAGTACTTC. The encoded protein is CASSLGGTEETQYF.

This clonotype came up a few times. The chain recombines TRBV2 with TRBJ2-5, with a possible D match to TRBD1 (6 bases). CDR1 is SNHLY, CDR2 FYNNEI, per germline. CDR3 length: 15 amino acids. Trimming cost V 4 bases and J 3 bases, with 15 bases left between them. CDR3: CASSAPQGYEETQYF. CDR3 bases: TGTGCCAGCAGTGCACCACAGGGATATGAAGAGACCCAGTACTTC.

The chain joins TRBV7-2 to TRBJ2-7, with 9 positions matching TRBD2. The germline gives CDR1 SGHTA, CDR2 FQGNSA. V dropped 1 base and J dropped 0; count of bases not matched to a gene: 7. This CDR3 has 17 amino acids. CDR3 in DNA: TGTGCCAGCAGCTTAGGCGGGGGGGGTGGTGGCTCCTACGAGCAGTACTTC. The encoded protein is CASSLGGGGGGSYEQYF.

In this sample, this clonotype turned up a few times. This chain links TRBV5-5 with TRBJ2-1, with TRBD2 matching over 9 bases. Germline CDR1 reads SGHKS; CDR2 reads YYEKEE (reference sequence). CDR3 length: 15 residues. Losses at the gene ends were 5 bases for V and 2 bases for J; bases not matched to a gene: 5. CDR3 loop: CASSTGTSPYNEQFF. For the CDR3, the DNA is TGTGCCAGCAGTACCGGGACTAGCCCCTACAATGAGCAGTTCTTC.

This clonotype has just a few counts. The chain recombines TRBV9 with TRBJ1-4; D might be TRBD1 (6 bases). The CDR3 spans 15 residues. Germline V gene data show CDR1 as SGDLS and CDR2 as YYNGEE. Trimming removed 4 bases at V and 4 bases at J, with 14 bases between. The CDR3 region is CASSPDGGLNEKLFF. In DNA, the CDR3 is TGTGCCAGCAGCCCCGACGGGGGCCTTAATGAAAAACTGTTTTTT.

This clonotype was observed at least ten times. The J gene is TRBJ2-1, the V gene TRBV4-1; D is unclear. The CDR3 spans 15 residues. The ends were cut back, 1 base at V and 7 bases at J, with 14 bases in the middle. Germline assignment: CDR1 MGHRA and CDR2 YSYEKL. CDR3 region: CASSQGIVVQNEQFF. The CDR3 coding sequence is TGCGCCAGCAGCCAAGGTATTGTGGTCCAAAATGAGCAGTTCTTC.

This clonotype was seen only a few times. The chain links TRBV5-1 to TRBJ2-7; 8 bases match TRBD1. Unmatched junction bases numbered 5, after V lost 0 bases and J lost 3 bases. This CDR3 region has 15 residues. Germline loops: CDR1 SGHRS, CDR2 YFSETQ. The CDR3 nucleotides read TGCGCCAGCAGCTTGGCCGGGACAGGCGTCTACGAGCAGTACTTC. It specifies CASSLAGTGVYEQYF.

The chain couples TRBV25-1 to TRBJ2-3; the D gene could be TRBD1 or TRBD2 (6 bases each). From germline, CDR1 is MGHDK and CDR2 SYGVNS. V lost 6 bases and J 7 bases, leaving 26 bases between the germline ends. The CDR3 is 17 residues long. The CDR3 nucleotides read TGTGCCAGCAGCGAGGAGGGCTATTTGACAGGTCCTTATACGCAGTATTTT. It specifies CASSEEGYLTGPYTQYF.

The chain recombines TRBV29-1 with TRBJ2-1, with D tentatively TRBD2 (5 bases). Germline lookup yields CDR1 SQVTM and CDR2 ANQGSEA. V shed 4 bases and J shed 4 bases, with 8 bases lying between them. The CDR3 has 12 amino acids. The CDR3 coding sequence is TGCAGCGTTGTCGGGGTTTACAATGAGCAGTTCTTC. This encodes CSVVGVYNEQFF.

The rearrangement links TRBV5-1 to TRBJ2-3, with no clear D. Between the trimmed V and J ends, which lost 0 bases and 4 bases, there was a span of 9 bases. This CDR3 comprises 14 residues. Germline V gene sequence: CDR1 SGHRS, CDR2 YFSETQ. CDR3 bases: TGCGCCAGCAGCTTGGATACGGCGTCAGATACGCAGTATTTT. Residues: CASSLDTASDTQYF.